This record covers a single TCR beta chain. Its antigen is unknown. Target depth was 1 in 200,000 to 1 in 1 million T cells, about 10x per clonotype. Profiled with immunoSEQ multiplex PCR; TCRdb holds only in-frame clones, not every one. This sample has approximately 74,000 clones, with 70% to 90% found just once. The CDR3 loop spans 14 amino acids. V dropped 6 bases and J dropped 5; count of bases not matched to a gene: 8. The V gene's germline CDR1 is SGHTA and CDR2 FQGNSA. This record comes from a study of cytotoxic CD8 clonotypes in ibrutinib-treated CLL. Study findings and constraints: Clonality at baseline surpassed age-matched healthy donors and tracked circulating CD8+ T-cell counts.

V is TRBV7-2 and J is TRBJ2-5; 8 bases line up with TRBD2. The sample here was PBMCs, taken at disease progression, from a patient treated with ibrutinib. This clonotype originated in a human donor with chronic lymphocytic leukemia. The CDR3 coding sequence is TGTGCCAGCAGACGCGGGGGGCCGGGGGAGACCCAGTACTTC. Translation: CASRRGGPGETQYF.